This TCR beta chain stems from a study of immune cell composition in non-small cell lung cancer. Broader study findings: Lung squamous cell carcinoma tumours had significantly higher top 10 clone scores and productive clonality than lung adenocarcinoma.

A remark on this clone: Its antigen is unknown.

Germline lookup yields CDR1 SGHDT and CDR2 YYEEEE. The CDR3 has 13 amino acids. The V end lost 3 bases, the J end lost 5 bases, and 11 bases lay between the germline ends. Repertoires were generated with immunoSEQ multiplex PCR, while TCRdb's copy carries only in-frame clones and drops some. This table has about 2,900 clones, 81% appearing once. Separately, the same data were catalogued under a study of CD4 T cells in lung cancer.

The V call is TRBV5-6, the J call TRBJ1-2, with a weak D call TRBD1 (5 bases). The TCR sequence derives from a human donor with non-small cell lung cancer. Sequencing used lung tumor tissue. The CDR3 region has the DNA TGTGCCAGCAGCTCAGCCAGGGTATATGGCTACACCTTC. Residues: CASSSARVYGYTF.